This passage covers 30 T cell receptor beta chains from one sample sequenced in a study of control samples from healthy donors and cancer patients. Clones were sequenced by immunoSEQ multiplex PCR, and TCRdb holds only the in-frame ones, with some missing. The listing records 150,000 to 200,000 clones. The sequenced sample was blood. The receptors here all came from a woman aged 30 to 39 in good health.

The CDR3 here is CASNGMGDYGYTF. The CDR3 coding sequence is TGTGCCAGCAACGGGATGGGGGACTATGGCTACACCTTC. The chain is built from TRBV12-3 or TRBV12-4 and TRBJ1-2, with D possibly matching TRBD1 (5 bases). The CDR3 loop spans 13 amino acids. V shed 7 bases and J shed 3 bases, with 12 bases lying between them.

The rearrangement joins TRBV5-1 to TRBJ1-6, with 7 bases that match TRBD1. Germline V lookup: CDR1 SGHRS, CDR2 YFSETQ. The CDR3 contains 19 residues. The DNA of the CDR3 is TGCGCAGGAGACAGGGTTCTCTCGGTAGGGGGGCCCTATAATTCACCCCTCCACTTT. This encodes CAGDRVLSVGGPYNSPLHF. The whole variable domain, remainder taken from reference TRBV5-1 and TRBJ1-6, is KAGVTQTPRYLIKTRGQQVTLSCSPISGHRSVSWYQQTPGQGLQFLFEYFSETQRNKGNFPGRFSGRQFSNSRSEMNVSTLELGDSALYLCAGDRVLSVGGPYNSPLHFGNGTRLTVT.

The chain has TRBV5-8 and TRBJ1-4; a possible D gene is TRBD1 (5 bases). V was pared by 1 base and J by 4 bases, with 14 bases between. This CDR3 is 16 amino acids long. Germline CDR1 SGHTS, CDR2 YDEGEE. CDR3 loop: CASSLSSGHLNEKLFF. The CDR3 bases are TGTGCCAGCAGCTTGAGTTCCGGACACCTTAATGAAAAACTGTTTTTT.

The chain combines TRBV9 with TRBJ1-6; D uncertain. Germline CDR1 SGDLS, CDR2 YYNGEE. V was trimmed by 5 bases and J by 6 bases, leaving 15 bases between them. This CDR3 spans 15 amino acids. The DNA of the CDR3 is TGTGCCAGCAGGGACCAATTGAATCTTAATTCACCCCTCCACTTT. This translates into CASRDQLNLNSPLHF.

The V gene is TRBV28, the J gene TRBJ2-1; 8 bases fit TRBD2. The CDR3 loop spans 15 amino acids. The junction had 9 bases not matched to a gene; V was cut back by 5 bases and J by 6 bases. The germline CDR1 and CDR2 sequences are MDHEN and SYDVKM. Here the CDR3 DNA reads TGTGCCAGCAGTAGTGTCGGGGGGGGCGGCAATGAGCAGTTCTTC. This codes for CASSSVGGGGNEQFF.

The J gene is TRBJ1-5, the V gene TRBV5-8, with D maybe TRBD1 (6 bases). The CDR3 loop spans 17 amino acids. Germline assignment: CDR1 SGHTS and CDR2 YDEGEE. The V gene lost 0 bases and the J gene lost 0 bases, with 13 bases spanning the gap. The CDR3 sequence: CASSLGDRFDSNQPQHF. In DNA, the CDR3 is TGTGCCAGCAGCTTGGGAGACAGGTTTGATAGCAATCAGCCCCAGCATTTT.

This rearrangement joins TRBV7-2 to TRBJ1-2; weak D call: TRBD1 (6 bases). Germline CDR1 is SGHTA and CDR2 is FQGNSA. The germline V and J ends were trimmed by 5 bases and 7 bases, with 17 bases remaining between them. The length of the CDR3 is 14 residues. The CDR3 sequence: CASSPNGTISGYTF. The DNA for the CDR3 is TGTGCCAGCAGCCCTAACGGGACAATAAGTGGCTACACCTTC.

The chain is built from TRBV3-1 (or the pseudogene TRBV3-2) and TRBJ2-2, with D unresolved. The CDR3 is 14 amino acids. Deletions cut 0 bases from V and 4 bases from J, with 6 bases between. Looked up from germline, CDR1 is LGHDT and CDR2 is YNNKEL (reference sequence). CDR3 DNA sequence: TGTGCCAGCAGCCAAGATACGGGCACCGGGGAGCTGTTTTTT. It is translated as CASSQDTGTGELFF.

The V and J genes are TRBV4-1 and TRBJ2-7, with 7 nucleotides matching TRBD1. V lost 2 bases and J lost 0; bases outside the gene matches: 7. This CDR3 contains 16 residues. Per the germline V gene, CDR1 is MGHRA and CDR2 is YSYEKL. The CDR3 sequence: CASSQTRTGASYEQYF. The DNA for the CDR3 is TGCGCCAGCAGCCAAACCAGGACAGGAGCCTCCTACGAGCAGTACTTC.

The chain combines TRBV18 with TRBJ1-5; D gene unclear. The germline gives CDR1 KGHSH, CDR2 LQKENI. With 3 bases removed from V and 2 bases from J, the gap between germline ends came to 14 bases. This CDR3 has 16 amino acids. DNA for the CDR3: TGTGCCAGCTCACCCCCCACAGACACCGGCAATCAGCCCCAGCATTTT. Encoded protein: CASSPPTDTGNQPQHF.

This rearrangement joins TRBV2 to TRBJ1-2; maybe TRBD1 (6 bases). CDR1 SNHLY and CDR2 FYNNEI come from the germline V gene. Trimming cost V 2 bases and J 4 bases, with 20 bases left between them. The CDR3 has 17 amino acids. The CDR3 here is CASSERAARGNLYGYTF. The CDR3 nucleotides read TGTGCCAGCAGTGAAAGGGCAGCTAGGGGGAACCTCTATGGCTACACCTTC.

This chain uses TRBV2 with TRBJ1-5, with D possibly matching TRBD1 (5 bases). Germline V gene data show CDR1 as SNHLY and CDR2 as FYNNEI. V lost 6 bases to trimming and J lost 0 bases, with 33 bases between them. The CDR3 runs to 22 residues. CDR3 in DNA: TGTGCCAGCAGCGGGACGGTTGGGGGTCCCACTCACCCCAAATATAGCAATCAGCCCCAGCATTTT. It is translated as CASSGTVGGPTHPKYSNQPQHF.

The chain uses TRBV5-1 and TRBJ1-3; D is possibly TRBD1 (6 bases). Germline CDR1 is SGHRS and CDR2 is YFSETQ. V lost 0 bases, J lost 0 bases, and 10 bases lay in between. The CDR3 sequence is 16 residues long. This CDR3 is CASSLGGGLSGNTIYF. The CDR3 DNA reads TGCGCCAGCAGCTTGGGAGGGGGTCTCTCTGGAAACACCATATATTTT. Variable domain in full (rest from reference TRBV5-1 and TRBJ1-3): KAGVTQTPRYLIKTRGQQVTLSCSPISGHRSVSWYQQTPGQGLQFLFEYFSETQRNKGNFPGRFSGRQFSNSRSEMNVSTLELGDSALYLCASSLGGGLSGNTIYFGEGSWLTVV.

V usage is TRBV24-1 and J usage is TRBJ2-2; 9 bases match TRBD1. The CDR3 sequence is 16 residues long. Germline values: CDR1 KGHDR, CDR2 SFDVKD. V dropped 3 bases and J dropped 5; count of bases not matched to a gene: 6. Here the CDR3 reads CATSDTGTGKTGELFF. The CDR3 DNA follows: TGTGCCACCAGTGATACCGGGACAGGGAAAACCGGGGAGCTGTTTTTT.

The V gene is TRBV18, the J gene TRBJ2-2; maybe TRBD2 (5 bases). From germline, CDR1 is KGHSH and CDR2 LQKENI. CDR3 length: 16 amino acids. The V end was cut by 5 bases, the J end by 4 bases, with 17 bases between. The CDR3 nucleotides are TGTGCCAGCTCAGCCCAAAGAGGGTCATCCACCGGGGAGCTGTTTTTT. Protein: CASSAQRGSSTGELFF.

This chain uses TRBV28 with TRBJ2-1; D is ambiguous. The CDR3 consists of 11 residues. Germline V lookup: CDR1 MDHEN, CDR2 SYDVKM. V shed 4 bases and J shed 11 bases, with 9 bases lying between them. CDR3 in amino acids: CASSSLTKQFF. The CDR3 DNA follows: TGTGCCAGCAGTTCGCTGACGAAGCAGTTCTTC.

The chain combines TRBV9 with TRBJ2-7, with D perhaps given as TRBD1 or TRBD2 (5 bases each). The CDR3 sequence is 16 residues long. The V gene's germline CDR1 is SGDLS and CDR2 YYNGEE. With 4 bases removed from V and 6 bases from J, the gap between germline ends came to 23 bases. The DNA for the CDR3 is TGTGCCAGCAGCCCGAACCCGAAAGGGGCCCGGGGCGAGCAGTACTTC. Amino acid sequence: CASSPNPKGARGEQYF.

This sequence joins TRBV7-2 and TRBJ2-5, with a weak D call TRBD2 (5 bases). The CDR3 totals 13 residues. Germline V gene sequence: CDR1 SGHTA, CDR2 FQGNSA. The V end lost 1 base, the J end lost 5 bases, and 8 bases lay between the germline ends. The CDR3 DNA follows: TGTGCCAGCAGCTTAGGAGGGATGGAGACCCAGTACTTC. Its translation: CASSLGGMETQYF. Variable domain in full (rest from reference TRBV7-2 and TRBJ2-5): GAGVSQSPSNKVTEKGKDVELRCDPISGHTALYWYRQSLGQGLEFLIYFQGNSAPDKSGLPSDRFSAERTGGSVSTLTIQRTQQEDSAVYLCASSLGGMETQYFGPGTRLLVL.

This chain joins TRBV28 and TRBJ1-1; TRBD1 is a possible D gene (5 bases). V dropped 3 bases and J dropped 8 bases, with 22 bases sitting between them. Germline CDR1 and CDR2: MDHEN and SYDVKM. The CDR3 length is 16 residues. CDR3: CASSFDADSYTREAFF. Here the CDR3 DNA reads TGTGCCAGCAGTTTTGATGCCGACAGCTATACTCGCGAAGCTTTCTTT.

As concerns this clone: One end of the junction does not line up with germline, which may come from a read error. The rearrangement uses TRBV2 and TRBJ1-1, with unresolved D. The CDR3 has 13 residues. Per the germline V gene, CDR1 is SNHLY and CDR2 is FYNNEI. CDR3 region: CASSEALIATLLF. CDR3 bases: TGTGCCAGCAGTGAAGCCCTTATAGCGACCCTCCTATTT.

The chain has TRBV6-5 and TRBJ1-2, with D unresolved. The CDR3 consists of 14 residues. V lost 4 bases and J 4 bases, leaving 13 bases between the germline ends. Germline-derived CDR1 and CDR2 are MNHEY and SVGAGI. CDR3 sequence: CASSFLPRGYGYTF. CDR3 DNA: TGTGCCAGCAGTTTCCTACCCCGGGGCTATGGCTACACCTTC.

The gene calls are TRBV6-5 and TRBJ1-1; D is undetermined. Germline CDR1 is MNHEY and CDR2 is SVGAGI. V was pared by 2 bases and J by 0 bases, with 4 bases between. This CDR3 region has 13 residues. The CDR3 reads CASSYVVNTEAFF. The CDR3 DNA is TGTGCCAGCAGTTACGTAGTGAACACTGAAGCTTTCTTT.

The chain links TRBV28 to TRBJ1-1, with unresolved D. The ends were cut back, 10 bases at V and 1 base at J, with 13 bases in the middle. There are 13 residues in the CDR3. Germline loops: CDR1 MDHEN, CDR2 SYDVKM. The CDR3 DNA reads TGTGCCACAAATGGGGTTGGGAACACTGAAGCTTTCTTT. Translating gives CATNGVGNTEAFF.

The chain carries TRBV7-2 and TRBJ1-5; the match to TRBD1 covers 10 bases. The V and J ends lost 7 bases and 3 bases, in that order; junction bases with no gene match: 9. The germline CDR1 and CDR2 sequences are SGHTA and FQGNSA. This CDR3 is 16 amino acids long. This CDR3 is CASTNRDRGTNQPQHF. The CDR3 DNA follows: TGTGCCAGCACCAATAGGGACAGGGGCACCAATCAGCCCCAGCATTTT.

This chain uses TRBV28 with TRBJ1-3; tentatively, D is TRBD1 (5 bases). The germline CDR1 and CDR2 sequences are MDHEN and SYDVKM. V lost 5 bases and J 1 base, leaving 12 bases between the germline ends. The CDR3 has 15 residues. CDR3 DNA: TGTGCCAGCAGTCCCCCGGGACCTTCTGGAAACACCATATATTTT. The encoded protein is CASSPPGPSGNTIYF.

The chain links TRBV7-9 to TRBJ2-1, with a possible D match to TRBD2 (6 bases). Germline V gene data show CDR1 as SEHNR and CDR2 as FQNEAQ (reference sequence). V was trimmed by 7 bases and J by 7 bases, leaving 23 bases between them. The CDR3 consists of 16 residues. CDR3 in amino acids: CASNWGFGLTENEQFF. CDR3 DNA: TGTGCCAGCAACTGGGGATTTGGACTAACCGAGAATGAGCAGTTCTTC. The whole variable domain, filled in from reference TRBV7-9 and TRBJ2-1, reads DTGVSQNPRHKITKRGQNVTFRCDPISEHNRLYWYRQTLGQGPEFLTYFQNEAQLEKSRLLSDRFSAERPKGSFSTLEIQRTEQGDSAMYLCASNWGFGLTENEQFFGPGTRLTVL.

The chain uses TRBV3-1 (or the pseudogene TRBV3-2) and TRBJ2-2, with TRBD2 matching over 9 bases. V gave up 4 bases and J gave up 5 bases; unmatched junction bases: 2. Germline values: CDR1 LGHDT, CDR2 YNNKEL (reference sequence). The CDR3 is 14 residues long. The DNA of the CDR3 is TGTGCCAGCAGCCGCGGGGGGGGTACCGGGGAGCTGTTTTTT. Translation: CASSRGGGTGELFF.

This chain links TRBV3-1 (or the pseudogene TRBV3-2) with TRBJ1-2; D gene unclear. This CDR3 is built from 13 residues. Trimming removed 4 bases from V and 2 bases from J, with 8 bases in between. Germline loops: CDR1 LGHDT, CDR2 YNNKEL (reference sequence). CDR3 loop: CASSRTPNYGYTF. Here the CDR3 DNA reads TGTGCCAGCAGCCGCACACCGAACTATGGCTACACCTTC.

The genes are TRBV7-2 and TRBJ2-7, with 8 bases fitting TRBD2. Germline values: CDR1 SGHTA, CDR2 FQGNSA. V gave up 3 bases and J gave up 0 bases; unmatched junction bases: 1. The CDR3 loop spans 14 amino acids. CDR3 sequence reads: CASSFSGVSYEQYF. The CDR3 bases are TGTGCCAGCAGCTTTAGCGGGGTCTCCTACGAGCAGTACTTC.

Concerning this clone itself: The same CDR3 is also encoded by other DNA sequences in this sample. This rearrangement joins TRBV11-2 to TRBJ2-1; unclear D gene. The CDR3 spans 11 residues. V lost 5 bases, J lost 7 bases, and 6 bases lay in between. Germline values: CDR1 SGHAT, CDR2 FQNNGV. Here the CDR3 reads CASSLGNEQFF. The DNA for the CDR3 is TGTGCCAGCAGCCTTGGAAATGAGCAGTTCTTC.